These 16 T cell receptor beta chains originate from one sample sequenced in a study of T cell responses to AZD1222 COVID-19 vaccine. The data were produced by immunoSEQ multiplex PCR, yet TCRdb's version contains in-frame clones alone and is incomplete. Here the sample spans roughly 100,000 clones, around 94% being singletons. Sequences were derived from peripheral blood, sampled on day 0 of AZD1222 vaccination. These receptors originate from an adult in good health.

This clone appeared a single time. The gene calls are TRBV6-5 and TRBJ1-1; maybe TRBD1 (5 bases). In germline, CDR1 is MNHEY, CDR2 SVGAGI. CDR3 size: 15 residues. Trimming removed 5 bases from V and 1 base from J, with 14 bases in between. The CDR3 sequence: CASSQGWTQNTEAFF. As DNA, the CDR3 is TGTGCCAGCAGTCAGGGATGGACGCAGAACACTGAAGCTTTCTTT.

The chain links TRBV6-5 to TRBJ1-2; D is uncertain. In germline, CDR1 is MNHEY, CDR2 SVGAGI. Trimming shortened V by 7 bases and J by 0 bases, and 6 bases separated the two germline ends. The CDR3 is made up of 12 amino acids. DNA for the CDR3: TGTGCCAGCACGGTAGCTAACTATGGCTACACCTTC. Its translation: CASTVANYGYTF.

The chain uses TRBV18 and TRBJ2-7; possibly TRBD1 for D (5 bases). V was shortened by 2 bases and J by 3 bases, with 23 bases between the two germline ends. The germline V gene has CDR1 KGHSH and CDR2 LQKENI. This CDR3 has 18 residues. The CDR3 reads CASSPGKSVRKRGYEQYF. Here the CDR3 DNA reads TGTGCCAGCTCACCAGGGAAGAGCGTAAGGAAAAGGGGCTACGAGCAGTACTTC. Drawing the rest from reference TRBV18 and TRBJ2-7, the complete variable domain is NAGVMQNPRHLVRRRGQEARLRCSPMKGHSHVYWYRQLPEEGLKFMVYLQKENIIDESGMPKERFSAEFPKEGPSILRIQQVVRGDSAAYFCASSPGKSVRKRGYEQYFGPGTRLTVT.

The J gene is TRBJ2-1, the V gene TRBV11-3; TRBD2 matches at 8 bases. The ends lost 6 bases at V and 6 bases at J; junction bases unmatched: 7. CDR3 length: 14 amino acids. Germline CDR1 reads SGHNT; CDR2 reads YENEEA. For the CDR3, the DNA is TGTGCCAGCAGGAAACCGGGGGGGGTCAATGAGCAGTTCTTC. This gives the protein CASRKPGGVNEQFF.

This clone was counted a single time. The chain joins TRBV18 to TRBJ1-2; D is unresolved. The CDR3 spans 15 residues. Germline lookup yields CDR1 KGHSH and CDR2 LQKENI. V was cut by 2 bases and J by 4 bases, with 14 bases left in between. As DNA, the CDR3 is TGTGCCAGCTCACCAACCACTTCTAGTCCCTATGGCTACACCTTC. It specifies CASSPTTSSPYGYTF.

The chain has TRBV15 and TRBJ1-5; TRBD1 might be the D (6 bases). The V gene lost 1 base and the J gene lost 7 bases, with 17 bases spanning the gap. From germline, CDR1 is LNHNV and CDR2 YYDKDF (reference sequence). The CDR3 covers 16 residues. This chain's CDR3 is CATSRGIGGIGQPQHF. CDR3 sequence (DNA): TGTGCCACCAGCAGAGGCATAGGGGGAATAGGGCAGCCCCAGCATTTT. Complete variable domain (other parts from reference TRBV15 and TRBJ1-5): DAMVIQNPRYQVTQFGKPVTLSCSQTLNHNVMYWYQQKSSQAPKLLFHYYDKDFNNEADTPDNFQSRRPNTSFCFLDIRSPGLGDTAMYLCATSRGIGGIGQPQHFGDGTRLSIL.

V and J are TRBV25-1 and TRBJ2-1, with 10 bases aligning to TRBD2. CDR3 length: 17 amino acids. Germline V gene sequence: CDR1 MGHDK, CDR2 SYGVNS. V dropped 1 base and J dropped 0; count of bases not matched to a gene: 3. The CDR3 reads CASSELAGGPSYNEQFF. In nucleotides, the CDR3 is TGTGCCAGCAGTGAATTAGCGGGAGGACCCTCCTACAATGAGCAGTTCTTC.

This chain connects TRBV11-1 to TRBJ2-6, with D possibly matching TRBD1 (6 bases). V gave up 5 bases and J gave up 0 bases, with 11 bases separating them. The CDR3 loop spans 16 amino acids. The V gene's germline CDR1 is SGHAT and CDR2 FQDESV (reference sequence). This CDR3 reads CASSEDRLSGANVLTF. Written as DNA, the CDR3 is TGTGCCAGCAGCGAAGACAGGCTCTCTGGGGCCAACGTCCTGACTTTC. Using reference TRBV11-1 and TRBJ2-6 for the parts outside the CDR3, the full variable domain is EAEVAQSPRYKITEKSQAVAFWCDPISGHATLYWYRQILGQGPELLVQFQDESVVDDSQLPKDRFSAERLKGVDSTLKIQPAELGDSAMYLCASSEDRLSGANVLTFGAGSRLTVL.

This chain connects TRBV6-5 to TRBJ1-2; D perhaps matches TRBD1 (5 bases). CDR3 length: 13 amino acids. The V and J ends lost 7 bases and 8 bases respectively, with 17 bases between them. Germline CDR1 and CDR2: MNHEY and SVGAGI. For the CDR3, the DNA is TGTGCCAGCACCGTTGGCCCGGGGGACGGCTACACCTTC. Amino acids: CASTVGPGDGYTF.

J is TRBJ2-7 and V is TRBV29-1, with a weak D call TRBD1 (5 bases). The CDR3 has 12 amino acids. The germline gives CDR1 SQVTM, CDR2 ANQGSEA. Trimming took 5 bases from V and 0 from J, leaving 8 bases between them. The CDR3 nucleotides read TGCAGCGTTATACAGGACTCCTACGAGCAGTACTTC. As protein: CSVIQDSYEQYF.

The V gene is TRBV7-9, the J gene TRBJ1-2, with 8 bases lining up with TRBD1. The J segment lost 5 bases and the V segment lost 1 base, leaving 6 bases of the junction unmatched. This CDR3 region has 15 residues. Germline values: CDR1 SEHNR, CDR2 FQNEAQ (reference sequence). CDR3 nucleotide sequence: TGTGCCAGCAGCTTAGGGCAGGGGGCCTTGTATGGCTACACCTTC. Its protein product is CASSLGQGALYGYTF.

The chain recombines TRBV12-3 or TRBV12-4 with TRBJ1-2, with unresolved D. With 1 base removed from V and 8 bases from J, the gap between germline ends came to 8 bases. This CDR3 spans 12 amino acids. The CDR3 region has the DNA TGTGCCAGCAGTTTAGGGACTCAAGGCTACACCTTC. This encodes CASSLGTQGYTF.

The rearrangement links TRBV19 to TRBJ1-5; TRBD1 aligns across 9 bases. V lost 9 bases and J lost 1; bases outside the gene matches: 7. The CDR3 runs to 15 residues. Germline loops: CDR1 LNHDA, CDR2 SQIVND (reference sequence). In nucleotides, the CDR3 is TGTGCCAGCAGTCTAGGGACAGGGAGCAATCAGCCCCAGCATTTT. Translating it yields CASSLGTGSNQPQHF.

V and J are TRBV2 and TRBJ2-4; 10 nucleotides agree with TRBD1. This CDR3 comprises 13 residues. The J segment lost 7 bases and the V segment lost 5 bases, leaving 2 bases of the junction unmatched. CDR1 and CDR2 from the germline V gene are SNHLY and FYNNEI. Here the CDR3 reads CASSRDRGNIQYF. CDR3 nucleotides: TGTGCCAGCAGTCGGGACAGGGGTAACATTCAGTACTTC.

CDR3 sequence reads: CASGVDPGYGYTF. The CDR3 DNA follows: TGTGCTAGTGGTGTGGACCCAGGGTATGGCTACACCTTC. This rearrangement joins TRBV12-5 to TRBJ1-2; TRBD1 might be the D (5 bases). Per the germline V gene, CDR1 is LGHNT and CDR2 is FRNRAP. V shed 5 bases and J shed 5 bases, with 12 bases lying between them. The CDR3 has 13 residues.

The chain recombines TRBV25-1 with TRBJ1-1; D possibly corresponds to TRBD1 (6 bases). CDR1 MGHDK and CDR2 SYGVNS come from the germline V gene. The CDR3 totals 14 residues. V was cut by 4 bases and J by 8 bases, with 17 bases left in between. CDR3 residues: CASSGITGFGEAFF. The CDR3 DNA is TGTGCCAGCAGTGGAATAACAGGGTTTGGCGAAGCTTTCTTT.